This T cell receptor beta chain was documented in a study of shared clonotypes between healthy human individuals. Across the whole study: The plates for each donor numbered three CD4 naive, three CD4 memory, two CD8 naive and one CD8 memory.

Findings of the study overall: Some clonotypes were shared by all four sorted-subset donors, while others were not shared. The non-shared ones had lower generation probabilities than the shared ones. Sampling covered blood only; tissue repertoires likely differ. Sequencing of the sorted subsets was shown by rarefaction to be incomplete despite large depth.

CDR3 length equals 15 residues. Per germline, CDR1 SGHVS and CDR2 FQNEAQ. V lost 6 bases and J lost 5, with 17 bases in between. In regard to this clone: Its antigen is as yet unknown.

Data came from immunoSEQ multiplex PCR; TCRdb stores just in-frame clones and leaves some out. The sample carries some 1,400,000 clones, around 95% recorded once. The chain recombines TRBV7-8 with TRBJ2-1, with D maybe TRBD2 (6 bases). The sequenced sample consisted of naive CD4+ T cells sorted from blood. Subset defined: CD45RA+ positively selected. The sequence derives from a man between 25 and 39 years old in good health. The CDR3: CASRRDARRDNEQFF. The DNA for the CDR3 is TGTGCCAGCAGGCGGGACGCCCGTCGGGACAATGAGCAGTTCTTC.